This T cell receptor (beta chain) was recovered during a study of cytomegalovirus exposure and HLA in healthy donors (dated by TCRdb to about 2017). With regard to the full study: In an earlier analysis of around 540 of the donors, under 300 Gb of sequence data and some 100 million unique TCR beta sequences from 150 million to 200 million T cells were reported. The study aimed to test whether signatures of past pathogen exposure could be identified by cataloging public T cell receptors. Roughly five DR-DQ haplotypes were treated as single units for association and clustering because of strong linkage in the cohort. Roughly 300 gigabases of sequencing data and 91 million or so unique TCR sequences made up an early release that covered several hundred HLA-typed donors. The study profiled the T cell repertoires of more than 500 subjects by immunosequencing and related them to cytomegalovirus serostatus. Across around 400 genotyped donors of the cohort, an average of approximately 240,000 unique TCR beta nucleotide sequences per donor were sequenced, and roughly a sixth of those sequences were non-productive. Every discovery cohort repertoire had been produced on one sequencing platform. In a later genetic analysis, genome-wide SNP genotypes for about three fifths of the 666 donors were used, and that subset was treated as a discovery cohort. High-throughput TCR immunosequencing, statistical association of individual TCRs with disease status, and machine learning were combined to predict cytomegalovirus infection status. Both class I and class II loci were covered by HLA typing, at four-digit resolution. In addition to the first cohort of several hundred subjects, a separate validation cohort of 120 different subjects was used. The genetic ancestry cluster associated with self-reported Caucasian donors included roughly four fifths of the 398 genotyped donors. To decide whether each TCR beta V gene segment behaved as functional or pseudogenic, an earlier analysis of some 600 of the donors relied on high-throughput TCR beta sequencing. The later analysis used no new phenotypic data to find candidate immune exposures, relying instead on TCR beta sequences and their occurrence across donors. The number of donors typed differed by locus, with 629-630 for A, B, C, DRB1 and DQB1, roughly 520 for DQA1, nearly 610 for DPA1, and around 460 for DPB1. Donor age, sex, ethnicity and CMV serostatus were collected together with the repertoire data. To study patterns of TCR occurrence, a later analysis re-analyzed previously published TCR beta repertoires from more than 550 donors and added high-resolution HLA genotyping. The study at large found these results: In a later analysis, HLA-associated TCR beta chains were found to be more clonally expanded and to have lower generation probabilities than equally common non-associated chains. At a false discovery rate of 0.05, a later analysis linked 15,000 to 20,000 TCR beta sequences to specific HLA alleles. In vitro tests confirmed that a few of the cytomegalovirus-associated TCR beta chains recognize cytomegalovirus antigens. An association between a missense DCLRE1C variant and V-gene and J-gene trimming of TCR beta chains was found in a later genetic analysis and replicated in an independent cohort. Because counts were too low, around 17 rarely observed V segments, including chromosome 9 orphons, were left out of the earlier analysis of approximately 500 of the donors. HLA typing was unavailable for some donors at each locus, so association tests used only the typed subset. The sequencing pipeline was judged likely to have produced a cluster of highly shared sequence variants as a technical artifact. The classifier was reported to diagnose cytomegalovirus status with high specificity and sensitivity in both the original cohort and the validation cohort. In a later analysis, the rate of TCR association differed among HLA loci, with DRB1 alleles having the most associated TCRs and HLA-C alleles having the fewest. Across donors, most TCR sequences were observed very rarely, whereas some public TCRs were present in many individuals. In a later analysis, several top co-occurrence clusters were reported to appear linked to parvovirus B19, influenza, CMV and Epstein-Barr virus. Some IMGT-functional V segments, including TRBV6-2 and TRBV6-3, could not be distinguished by the 87-base-pair reads and were therefore excluded. A further reported finding was that TCR beta sequences accurately predicted the HLA-A and HLA-B alleles for most subjects in the first cohort. Linkage disequilibrium might explain the correlated functional status among segregating V segments, but an unknown experimental factor could not be excluded. The study listed 164 TCR beta chains as associated with cytomegalovirus. It was suggested by the authors that the approach could potentially be generalized to other disease states and immunological phenotypes. For the cohort, immune exposure information was limited to CMV serostatus. When HLA alleles, especially DR and DQ, strongly co-occurred, TCR associations were difficult to assign to individual alleles. An earlier analysis of around 500 of the donors showed that most TCR beta V segments appeared in productive rearrangements either about 87% or about 30% of the time, which broadly matched IMGT annotations. Presence/absence analyses assumed roughly uniform sequencing depth across donors, an assumption that may not hold. This cohort had only TCR beta chains sequenced, and the lack of alpha or paired-chain data limited which features could be detected. A later genetic analysis reported fewer N-insertions in productive TCRs among donors in an Asian-associated ancestry cluster than the approximately 670-donor mean. Most CMV-associated TCR beta chains appeared to be HLA-restricted in a later analysis, and the HLA associations seemed to be driven largely by CMV exposure.

Library preparation was by the immunoSEQ multiplex PCR assay. For the multiplex PCR, a mixture combining 60 forward primers for TCR Vbeta segments and 13 reverse primers for TCR Jbeta segments was used. A multiplex PCR assay on genomic DNA amplified the CDR3 region of rearranged TCR beta genes. The Illumina HiSeq System was used to sequence the amplified TCR beta libraries as 87-base-pair reads. The authors processed their data as follows. A later analysis counted 65 million to 90 million unique TCR beta chains across the 650 to 800 repertoires, and roughly 11 million of these chains were shared by at least two donors. To remove PCR and sequencing errors, raw reads were error-corrected and collapsed into unique sequences using a nearest-neighbor algorithm that merged closely related sequences. V, D and J gene segments were assigned by aligning CDR3 sequences to IMGT reference sequences. For a sequence to be retained, a match of at least six nucleotides was required to both a V gene segment and a J gene segment. A rearrangement counted as productive if the CDR3 had no stop codons and remained in frame with V and J, and every other rearrangement counted as non-productive. CDR3 was defined by IMGT convention, running from the second conserved V-encoded cysteine to the conserved J-encoded phenylalanine. The earlier analysis of approximately 500 of the donors excluded sequences that lacked an unambiguous match to a single V gene segment. An earlier analysis of fewer than 750 of the donors classified V segments as functional when productive rearrangements were above 56.7% and as segregating when the standard deviation between donors was above 5%. A statistical classification framework was built for diagnosing cytomegalovirus status from the catalog of TCR beta chain sequences. In a later analysis, TCR nucleotide sequences were compared against IMGT/GENE-DB human TR gene sequences so that V and J genes could be assigned. A later analysis assigned CDR3 sequences and most-parsimonious VDJ recombination scenarios with the TCRdist pipeline. A later analysis defined each TCR beta chain by its CDR3 amino acid sequence plus V-gene family, and excluded reads lacking a unique V-gene family. As a way to deal with suspected cross-contamination and a sequencing artifact, a later analysis dropped hundreds of nucleotide sequences that were highly shared and had low generation probability. A later analysis calculated a clonal expansion index for each public chain from normalized within-repertoire ranks of inferred template counts. Generation probabilities in a later analysis came from a VDJ recombination model fitted to out-of-frame rearrangements, and those results were checked against IGoR. In a later analysis, hypergeometric tests were used to score TCR-TCR, TCR-HLA and TCR-CMV co-occurrence, with a repertoire-size bias correction applied to TCR pairs. False discovery rates were estimated in a later analysis by permuting HLA or CMV assignments 20 times. In a later analysis, co-occurring TCRs were grouped with DBSCAN, and TCRdist sequence similarity was added when clustering was performed within HLA-allele-positive subsets. Repertoires with fewer than 30,000 or more than 120,000 public chains, plus five repertoires with anomalous nucleotide sharing, were excluded from co-occurrence clustering. The table comes from immuneACCESS by way of TCRdb, which keeps in-frame sequences with V and J called. Part of the clones is missing from these tables; in studies checked, under half for an unresolved V gene and the rest for unknown reasons. Clonal size and the V and J genes are those of that table, whereas D and trimming came from the DNA. For this sample the table gives fewer than 140,000 clones, of which just over 70% were detected only once. 0.65% to 0.85% of the sample belongs to the ten largest clones.

The cohort consisted of approximately 670 healthy bone marrow donors. Cohort members were all nominally healthy when sampled, although unrecorded immune exposures were likely present. The donor tested CMV seronegative and was one of the 352 seronegative cohort members. Every donor gave a peripheral blood sample, and the peripheral blood mononuclear cells from that sample were used for TCR beta sequencing. Genomic DNA was extracted from the blood cell samples with the Qiagen DNeasy Blood Extraction Kit. Trimming removed 1 base from V and 0 bases from J; the gene matches leave 6 bases unexplained. As encoded in the germline V gene, CDR1 is SGHDT while CDR2 is YYEEEE. From cysteine to phenylalanine, the CDR3 is 16 amino acids long. Just the 48-base CDR3 DNA is kept, in frame starting at base 1. Worth noting for this clone: Its antigen is unknown. Base quality data are lacking; no much larger clone is found one base away.

Recombination connected TRBV5-6 to TRBJ1-2; 7 bases in the junction line up with TRBD1. This sequence was found in a boy between 10 and 17 years old in good health and CMV-seronegative. Sequences were obtained from PBMCs. The nucleotide sequence reads as follows: TGTGCCAGCAGCTTGTCCGGGACAGAATCTAACTATGGCTACACCTTC. Its product reads: CASSLSGTESNYGYTF.